This TCR beta chain was sequenced for a study of T cells in Graves' hyperthyroidism and ophthalmopathy. Diagnosis of hyperthyroidism was new in patients aged 18 to 65, and its duration was under 2 months. Researchers barred patients who had uncontrolled infection, other autoimmune disease, pregnancy or lactation. The CDR3 is 20 amino acids. The J segment lost 0 bases and the V segment lost 6 bases, leaving 15 bases of the junction unmatched. Germline V gives CDR1 MDHEN, CDR2 SYDVKM. RNA transcripts served as the template for amplifying TCR beta CDR3 regions. The HTBI primer set drove a first-round RT-PCR of the TCR CDR3. TCRdb reprocessed the multiplex PCR reads with MiXCR, giving one entry per CDR3 protein. Among around 420,000 distinct CDR3 sequences listed, approximately 14% were seen once.

The chain couples TRBV28 to TRBJ2-6; 9 nucleotides agree with TRBD1. This receptor was obtained from a young woman with Graves' hyperthyroidism. Material: blood. Written as DNA, the CDR3 is TGTGCCAGCAGGGGACAGGGCTTAAGGGCCCGGACCTCTGGGGCCAACGTCCTGACTTTC. Translating gives CASRGQGLRARTSGANVLTF.